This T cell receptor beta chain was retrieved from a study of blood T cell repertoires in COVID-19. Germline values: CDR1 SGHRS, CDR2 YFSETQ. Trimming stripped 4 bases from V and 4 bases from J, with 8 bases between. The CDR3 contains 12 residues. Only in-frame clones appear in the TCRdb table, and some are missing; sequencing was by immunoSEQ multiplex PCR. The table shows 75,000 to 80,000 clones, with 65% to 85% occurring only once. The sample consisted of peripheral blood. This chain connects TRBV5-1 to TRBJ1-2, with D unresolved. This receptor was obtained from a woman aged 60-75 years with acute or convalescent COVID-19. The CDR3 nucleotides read TGCGCCAGCAGCACGGAGGGCTATGGCTACACCTTC. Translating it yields CASSTEGYGYTF.